This is a list of T cell receptor beta chains from one sample in a study of technical replicates of blood from a handful of donors. Libraries were prepared by immunoSEQ multiplex PCR; TCRdb keeps only in-frame clonotypes and omits some of them. The table includes roughly 100,000 clones, approximately 95% detected once. The sequenced sample consisted of T cells isolated from PBMCs. The receptors were gathered from a human donor in good health. Both conserved end residues are part of each CDR3. D genes are given only for firm matches. Size values are once, few and many counts, or a class for expanded clones, and some rows have none.

size: once; V: TRBV29-1; J: TRBJ1-1; D: -; CDR3: CSVRLATEAFF; DNA: TGCAGCGTGCGACTTGCCACTGAAGCTTTCTTT
size: once; V: TRBV5-1; J: TRBJ2-7; D: TRBD1; CDR3: CASSLGGQGYEQYF; DNA: TGCGCCAGCAGCTTGGGGGGACAGGGCTACGAGCAGTACTTC
size: -; V: TRBV29-1; J: TRBJ2-1; D: TRBD2; CDR3: CSASTSGSMNEQFF; DNA: TGCAGCGCATCTACTAGCGGGAGTATGAATGAGCAGTTCTTC
size: -; V: TRBV7-3; J: TRBJ2-1; D: TRBD2; CDR3: CASSPIFGTSFYNEQFF; DNA: TGTGCCAGCAGCCCAATTTTTGGGACTAGCTTCTACAATGAGCAGTTCTTC
size: -; V: TRBV5-6; J: TRBJ2-7; D: TRBD2; CDR3: CASSLTGGRLYEQYF; DNA: TGTGCCAGCAGCTTGACTGGCGGGAGGCTCTACGAGCAGTACTTC
size: -; V: TRBV28; J: TRBJ2-7; D: TRBD1; CDR3: CASGTGGTYEQYF; DNA: TGTGCCAGTGGGACAGGGGGAACTTACGAGCAGTACTTC
size: -; V: TRBV30; J: TRBJ2-7; D: TRBD2; CDR3: CAWELAGDAYEQYF; DNA: TGTGCCTGGGAATTAGCGGGAGACGCGTACGAGCAGTACTTC
size: -; V: TRBV2; J: TRBJ1-3; D: -; CDR3: CASSEERNTIYF; DNA: TGTGCCAGCAGTGAAGAGCGAAACACCATATATTTT
size: -; V: TRBV6-5; J: TRBJ2-7; D: -; CDR3: CASAKGVTGIGEQYF; DNA: TGTGCCAGCGCCAAAGGGGTGACTGGAATCGGCGAGCAGTACTTC
size: -; V: TRBV9; J: TRBJ2-3; D: TRBD2; CDR3: CASSDSGRVADTQYF; DNA: TGTGCCAGCAGCGACAGCGGGAGAGTCGCAGATACGCAGTATTTT
size: -; V: TRBV6-1; J: TRBJ2-1; D: TRBD2; CDR3: CASRNSGSLYNEQFF; DNA: TGTGCCAGCAGGAATAGCGGGAGTCTTTACAATGAGCAGTTCTTC
size: -; V: TRBV19; J: TRBJ1-1; D: -; CDR3: CASSIQGNTEAFF; DNA: TGTGCCAGTAGTATCCAGGGGAACACTGAAGCTTTCTTT
size: -; V: TRBV6-6; J: TRBJ2-2; D: TRBD2; CDR3: CASSLLAGDTGELFF; DNA: TGTGCCAGCAGTTTACTAGCGGGAGACACCGGGGAGCTGTTTTTT
size: -; V: TRBV28; J: TRBJ1-2; D: -; CDR3: CASSFYRAKAGYTF; DNA: TGTGCCAGCAGTTTCTACAGGGCCAAGGCTGGCTACACCTTC
size: -; V: TRBV30; J: TRBJ1-3; D: -; CDR3: CACYAGNTIYF; DNA: TGTGCCTGCTACGCTGGAAACACCATATATTTT
size: -; V: TRBV18; J: TRBJ2-5; D: TRBD2; CDR3: CASSDGLAGGPKRETQYF; DNA: TGTGCCAGCTCAGACGGACTAGCGGGAGGGCCGAAAAGAGAGACCCAGTACTTC
size: -; V: TRBV6-6; J: TRBJ1-2; D: TRBD1; CDR3: CASSYDREVLGYTF; DNA: TGTGCCAGCAGCTACGACAGGGAAGTTCTCGGCTACACCTTC
size: -; V: TRBV15; J: TRBJ1-1; D: -; CDR3: CATSFSLTGIEGEAFF; DNA: TGTGCCACCAGCTTCTCTCTAACAGGGATTGAGGGGGAAGCTTTCTTT
size: -; V: TRBV19; J: TRBJ1-2; D: -; CDR3: CASSRGVPGRDYGYTF; DNA: TGTGCCAGTAGTAGAGGAGTACCAGGGAGGGACTATGGCTACACCTTC
size: -; V: TRBV19; J: TRBJ1-4; D: TRBD1; CDR3: CASSTLGTATNEKLFF; DNA: TGTGCCAGTAGTACGCTAGGGACAGCAACTAATGAAAAACTGTTTTTT
size: -; V: TRBV7-2; J: TRBJ2-3; D: -; CDR3: CASSSRQATDTQYF; DNA: TGTGCCAGCAGCTCGAGACAGGCCACAGATACGCAGTATTTT
size: -; V: TRBV27; J: TRBJ1-1; D: -; CDR3: CASSLARNLNTEAFF; DNA: TGTGCCAGCAGTTTAGCTCGCAACTTGAACACTGAAGCTTTCTTT
size: -; V: TRBV5-1; J: TRBJ1-5; D: -; CDR3: CASSLAGGNSNQPQHF; DNA: TGCGCCAGCAGCTTGGCCGGAGGGAATAGCAATCAGCCCCAGCATTTT
size: -; V: TRBV10-3; J: TRBJ1-5; D: -; CDR3: CAISDGDNQPQHF; DNA: TGTGCCATCAGTGACGGGGACAATCAGCCCCAGCATTTT
size: -; V: TRBV27; J: TRBJ2-2; D: -; CDR3: CASSDLAAGELFF; DNA: TGTGCCAGCAGTGACCTAGCTGCCGGGGAGCTGTTTTTT
size: -; V: TRBV4-3; J: TRBJ1-5; D: -; CDR3: CASSQGHGGDQPQHF; DNA: TGCGCCAGCAGCCAAGGTCACGGAGGGGATCAGCCCCAGCATTTT
size: -; V: TRBV6-1; J: TRBJ2-7; D: TRBD1; CDR3: CASSETGSWGQGTYEQYF; DNA: TGTGCCAGCAGTGAAACGGGCTCTTGGGGACAGGGCACCTACGAGCAGTACTTC